The rows below give T cell receptor beta chains drawn from one sample of a study of cytomegalovirus exposure and HLA in healthy donors. Sequencing used immunoSEQ multiplex PCR; TCRdb keeps in-frame clones, though not all of them. The sample records roughly 160,000 clones, 75% to 85% being singletons. Sequencing used PBMCs. Source of these receptors: a man aged 45-65 years in good health and CMV-seropositive. The CDR3 runs from the conserved cysteine through the conserved F or W. The order of the fields is CDR3 DNA, CDR3 protein, V gene, J gene, clone size, D gene, CDR3 length. The D gene is left open where the match is weak. Size is omitted from some rows. Given values are once, few, many or a class for expanded clones.

DNA: TGTGCCAGTAGTCTACACCACGACAGGGCCTACGAGCAGTACTTC
CDR3: CASSLHHDRAYEQYF
V: TRBV19
J: TRBJ2-7
size: .
D: TRBD1
length: 15

DNA: TGTGCCAGCAGCACTGGACTAGCGGGAATGGCGAACACCGGGGAGCTGTTTTTT
CDR3: CASSTGLAGMANTGELFF
V: TRBV27
J: TRBJ2-2
size: .
D: TRBD2
length: 18

DNA: TGCGCCAGCAGCCAAGATCCTGGGCTAGCGCTGCCCCAGTACTTC
CDR3: CASSQDPGLALPQYF
V: TRBV4-3
J: TRBJ2-5
size: .
D: .
length: 15

DNA: TGTTCCAGCAGCTTAGTATCAGGGGTTGGGTCCGAAGGGTCCTACGAGCAGTACTTC
CDR3: CSSSLVSGVGSEGSYEQYF
V: TRBV7-9
J: TRBJ2-7
size: .
D: .
length: 19

DNA: TGTGCCAGCAGCTTAGGATGGCTAGCGGGATACAATGAGCAGTTCTTC
CDR3: CASSLGWLAGYNEQFF
V: TRBV7-9
J: TRBJ2-1
size: .
D: TRBD2
length: 16

DNA: TGTGCCAGCAGCTTGCGCCAGCGAGGCTACACCTTC
CDR3: CASSLRQRGYTF
V: TRBV5-8
J: TRBJ1-2
size: .
D: .
length: 12

DNA: TGTGCCAGCAGCTTAGGGGGTACAGGACGGGGAAACACCATATATTTT
CDR3: CASSLGGTGRGNTIYF
V: TRBV11-2
J: TRBJ1-3
size: once
D: .
length: 16

DNA: TGTGCCAGCAGCTCCTATGGACAGGGCGGTAACGCCATATATTTT
CDR3: CASSSYGQGGNAIYF
V: TRBV7-8
J: TRBJ1-3
size: few
D: TRBD1
length: 15

DNA: TGTGCCAGCAGCCACGGGGGGCCCTACGATACGCAGTATTTT
CDR3: CASSHGGPYDTQYF
V: TRBV9
J: TRBJ2-3
size: .
D: .
length: 14

DNA: TGTGCCACCCGGGACAGATCCTACGAGCAGTACTTC
CDR3: CATRDRSYEQYF
V: TRBV10-3
J: TRBJ2-7
size: .
D: TRBD1
length: 12

DNA: TGCAGCGTTGGGTCCGGGACAGGGCCCGGCGAGCAGTACTTC
CDR3: CSVGSGTGPGEQYF
V: TRBV29-1
J: TRBJ2-7
size: .
D: TRBD1
length: 14

DNA: TGTGCCACCAGCAGAGGAAACAGGGGGGTTGCTGCTTTCTTT
CDR3: CATSRGNRGVAAFF
V: TRBV15
J: TRBJ1-1
size: .
D: TRBD1
length: 14

DNA: TGCGCCAGCAGCCCCTGGGCAGGGATGAACACTGAAGCTTTCTTT
CDR3: CASSPWAGMNTEAFF
V: TRBV4-1
J: TRBJ1-1
size: .
D: .
length: 15

DNA: TGTGCCAGCAGCCAAGGACAGGGTCTGTTTTTT
CDR3: CASSQGQGLFF
V: TRBV4-2
J: TRBJ1-4
size: .
D: TRBD1
length: 11

DNA: TGTGCCATGCCCTGGAGTACTGAAGCTTTCTTT
CDR3: CAMPWSTEAFF
V: TRBV25-1
J: TRBJ1-1
size: .
D: .
length: 11

DNA: TGCGCCAGCAGCTTGAGTCTAGCGGGAGGGCTGGATACGCAGTATTTT
CDR3: CASSLSLAGGLDTQYF
V: TRBV5-1
J: TRBJ2-3
size: .
D: TRBD2
length: 16

DNA: TGTGCCAGTAGTATTGGACATAACCAAGAGACCCAGTACTTC
CDR3: CASSIGHNQETQYF
V: TRBV19
J: TRBJ2-5
size: .
D: .
length: 14

DNA: TGTGCCAGTAGTATTTCGAGCGGGGGGGTCCAAGAGACCCAGTACTTC
CDR3: CASSISSGGVQETQYF
V: TRBV19
J: TRBJ2-5
size: .
D: TRBD2
length: 16

DNA: TGTGCCAGCAGCTCGGACAGGAGAGCCAAAAACATTCAGTACTTC
CDR3: CASSSDRRAKNIQYF
V: TRBV6-5
J: TRBJ2-4
size: .
D: TRBD1
length: 15

DNA: TGTGCCAGCAGCTTCGGTGGGACAGGCACCTACGAGCAGTACTTC
CDR3: CASSFGGTGTYEQYF
V: TRBV5-5
J: TRBJ2-7
size: .
D: TRBD1
length: 15

DNA: TGTGCCAGCAGCGTAATCGGCGGGGGGGCTGGGGCCAACGTCCTGACTTTC
CDR3: CASSVIGGGAGANVLTF
V: TRBV9
J: TRBJ2-6
size: .
D: TRBD2
length: 17

DNA: TGTGCCAGCAGTGAGATACAGGGGGGAGGTTATGGCTACACCTTC
CDR3: CASSEIQGGGYGYTF
V: TRBV6-1
J: TRBJ1-2
size: .
D: TRBD1
length: 15

DNA: TGTGCCAGCAGCACAGACCCGAGGGACTATGGCTACACCTTC
CDR3: CASSTDPRDYGYTF
V: TRBV5-5
J: TRBJ1-2
size: .
D: .
length: 14

DNA: TGTGCCAGCAGCCTGGACCGGAGGGCTGAAGCTTTCTTT
CDR3: CASSLDRRAEAFF
V: TRBV13
J: TRBJ1-1
size: .
D: .
length: 13

DNA: TGCAGCGTTGAAGCAATTCGACAGGGGAACTACGAGCAGTACTTC
CDR3: CSVEAIRQGNYEQYF
V: TRBV29-1
J: TRBJ2-7
size: .
D: TRBD1
length: 15

DNA: TGCGCCAGCAGCGGGACAGCGACCCCCGAGCAGTACTTC
CDR3: CASSGTATPEQYF
V: TRBV5-1
J: TRBJ2-7
size: .
D: TRBD1
length: 13

DNA: TGTGCCAGCTCACCATCATCCGGGACAGGAGGAGACACTGAAGCTTTCTTT
CDR3: CASSPSSGTGGDTEAFF
V: TRBV18
J: TRBJ1-1
size: .
D: TRBD1
length: 17

DNA: TGCAGCGTTGTACAGGGGGGATATGGGGCCAACGTCCTGACTTTC
CDR3: CSVVQGGYGANVLTF
V: TRBV29-1
J: TRBJ2-6
size: .
D: TRBD1
length: 15

DNA: TGTGCCAGCAGCTTAATTCAGGGGATTACGGAAGCTTTCTTT
CDR3: CASSLIQGITEAFF
V: TRBV7-9
J: TRBJ1-1
size: .
D: .
length: 14

DNA: TGTGCCAGCACAAGCGCTGGAAACACCATATATTTT
CDR3: CASTSAGNTIYF
V: TRBV6-5
J: TRBJ1-3
size: .
D: .
length: 12

DNA: TGTGCCAGCAGCAGAGAGACAGGGGGGAATTCACCCCTCCACTTT
CDR3: CASSRETGGNSPLHF
V: TRBV7-8
J: TRBJ1-6
size: .
D: TRBD1
length: 15

DNA: TGTGCCATCAGTGACTCGGGGGACACTGAAGCTTTCTTT
CDR3: CAISDSGDTEAFF
V: TRBV10-3
J: TRBJ1-1
size: .
D: .
length: 13

DNA: TGCGCCAGCAGGAAGGACAGGGGAAGCAATCAGCCCCAGCATTTT
CDR3: CASRKDRGSNQPQHF
V: TRBV10-1
J: TRBJ1-5
size: .
D: TRBD1
length: 15

DNA: TGTGCCAGCAGCCAAGACCTAGGGACTAGCGGGAGAAACGAGCAGTACTTC
CDR3: CASSQDLGTSGRNEQYF
V: TRBV4-2
J: TRBJ2-7
size: .
D: TRBD2
length: 17

DNA: TGTGCCTGGAGCCGGGACAGGGAGCAGTATTTT
CDR3: CAWSRDREQYF
V: TRBV30
J: TRBJ2-3
size: .
D: TRBD1
length: 11

DNA: TGTTCCAGCAGCATAGGAGGAGAGACCCAGTACTTC
CDR3: CSSSIGGETQYF
V: TRBV7-9
J: TRBJ2-5
size: once
D: .
length: 12

DNA: TGTTCCAGCAGCTTATCAGTGGGAGGGCCGTTTCACGAGCAGTACTTC
CDR3: CSSSLSVGGPFHEQYF
V: TRBV7-9
J: TRBJ2-7
size: .
D: TRBD2
length: 16

DNA: TGTGCCAGAGGGACAGGGAGTCACAGCCAGCCCCAGCATTTT
CDR3: CARGTGSHSQPQHF
V: TRBV6-6
J: TRBJ1-5
size: .
D: TRBD1
length: 14

DNA: TGTGCCAGCAGTTTTGGTGTCATACCGGGACTAGAAGTCGAGCAGTACTTC
CDR3: CASSFGVIPGLEVEQYF
V: TRBV28
J: TRBJ2-7
size: .
D: TRBD2
length: 17

DNA: TGTGCCAGCAGCCCGACAGGGGAGACCCAGTACTTC
CDR3: CASSPTGETQYF
V: TRBV6-5
J: TRBJ2-5
size: .
D: TRBD1
length: 12

DNA: TGTGCCAGCAGTTTAACAGGGCGTTACAATGAGCAGTTCTTC
CDR3: CASSLTGRYNEQFF
V: TRBV28
J: TRBJ2-1
size: .
D: .
length: 14

DNA: TGTGCCAGCGGAGGTGGTGGCGGGGGAGTCTCCTACGAGCAGTACTTC
CDR3: CASGGGGGGVSYEQYF
V: TRBV2
J: TRBJ2-7
size: .
D: TRBD2
length: 16

DNA: TGTGCCAGCAGTCCCCGCGCGAGAGGTGGCACTGAAGCTTTCTTT
CDR3: CASSPRARGGTEAFF
V: TRBV6-6
J: TRBJ1-1
size: once
D: .
length: 15

DNA: TGTGCCAGCACCCCCTATGGGACACCGGCGAGGGTCTACGAGCAGTACTTC
CDR3: CASTPYGTPARVYEQYF
V: TRBV27
J: TRBJ2-7
size: once
D: .
length: 17

DNA: TGTGCCAGCGGCCCTAGCAGTTTAGCCAAAAACATTCAGTACTTC
CDR3: CASGPSSLAKNIQYF
V: TRBV28
J: TRBJ2-4
size: few
D: .
length: 15

DNA: TGTGCCAGCTCACCACCCGCAGGGATGAACACTGAAGCTTTCTTT
CDR3: CASSPPAGMNTEAFF
V: TRBV18
J: TRBJ1-1
size: .
D: .
length: 15

DNA: TGTGCCAGCAGCCAGCGGACTAGCTCCTACGAGCAGTACTTC
CDR3: CASSQRTSSYEQYF
V: TRBV5-4
J: TRBJ2-7
size: few
D: TRBD2
length: 14

DNA: TGCAGCGTCGGGGACAGGGGTAACGATGAGCAGTTCTTC
CDR3: CSVGDRGNDEQFF
V: TRBV29-1
J: TRBJ2-1
size: once
D: TRBD1
length: 13

DNA: TGTGCCAGCAGCGTAGGGATGACACTTTCCTACGAGCAGTACTTC
CDR3: CASSVGMTLSYEQYF
V: TRBV9
J: TRBJ2-7
size: .
D: .
length: 15

DNA: TGTGCCAGCAGCCGTACAACAGGGGTCTACGAGCAGTACTTC
CDR3: CASSRTTGVYEQYF
V: TRBV6-1
J: TRBJ2-7
size: .
D: TRBD1
length: 14

DNA: TGTGCCAGCAGCCCAACTAGCGTATCCTACGAGCAGTACTTC
CDR3: CASSPTSVSYEQYF
V: TRBV6-4
J: TRBJ2-7
size: .
D: TRBD2
length: 14

DNA: TGTGCCAGCAGTTTCGTGTCAGGCCCTTTCCACACCATATATTTT
CDR3: CASSFVSGPFHTIYF
V: TRBV28
J: TRBJ1-3
size: .
D: .
length: 15

DNA: TGTGCCAGCTCACCCCTATCAGGGGCCTTGAACACCGGGGAGCTGTTTTTT
CDR3: CASSPLSGALNTGELFF
V: TRBV18
J: TRBJ2-2
size: .
D: .
length: 17

DNA: TGTGCCAGCAGCCTCCGGGGGGATGGCTACACCTTC
CDR3: CASSLRGDGYTF
V: TRBV11-2
J: TRBJ1-2
size: .
D: .
length: 12